This T cell receptor beta chain was obtained from a study of cytomegalovirus exposure and HLA in healthy donors. Study observations and caveats: For most TCR sequences rarity was the rule, although some public TCRs occurred in many donors.

The CDR3 has 14 amino acids. V lost 0 bases and J 4 bases, leaving 7 bases between the germline ends. Germline assignment: CDR1 SGDLS and CDR2 YYNGEE. Clones were sequenced by immunoSEQ multiplex PCR, and TCRdb holds only the in-frame ones, with some missing. This sample has tens of thousands of clones; approximately 90% occur once, and the top ten carry just over 3%. A remark on this clone: Its antigen is as yet unknown.

The sequence was obtained from a man aged 18 to 30 in good health and CMV-seronegative. The specimen sequenced was PBMCs. The chain combines TRBV9 with TRBJ2-2, with unresolved D. CDR3 residues: CASSVASGTGELFF. In nucleotides, the CDR3 is TGTGCCAGCAGCGTAGCTTCGGGCACCGGGGAGCTGTTTTTT.